This T cell receptor beta chain was identified during a study of T cells in localized non-small cell lung cancer. Per germline, CDR1 SEHNR and CDR2 FQNEAQ (reference sequence). Trimming at V came to 8 bases and at J to 4 bases, leaving 4 bases not matched to a gene. This CDR3 comprises 13 residues. Study results and caveats: There were a median around 53 of the top 100 tumor clones appearing in adjacent lung.

Details on this clone: Its antigen is unidentified.

The method was immunoSEQ multiplex PCR; TCRdb's version includes in-frame clones alone and lacks a portion of them. This table has some 35,000 clones, around 90% appearing once. Sequences were derived from peripheral blood, sampled before any cancer treatment. The gene calls are TRBV7-9 and TRBJ2-5; TRBD1 matches 10 bases. The origin of this receptor is a female donor of 60 years or more with stage I lung adenocarcinoma. For the CDR3, the DNA is TGTGCCAGCCGGACAGGGGGGAGAGAGACCCAGTACTTC. This gives the protein CASRTGGRETQYF. Filled out from reference TRBV7-9 and TRBJ2-5, the complete variable domain reads DTGVSQNPRHKITKRGQNVTFRCDPISEHNRLYWYRQTLGQGPEFLTYFQNEAQLEKSRLLSDRFSAERPKGSFSTLEIQRTEQGDSAMYLCASRTGGRETQYFGPGTRLLVL.